This TCR beta chain derives from a study of CD8 T cells in Susac syndrome. The wider study: Patients with Susac syndrome were therapy-naive, on corticosteroids, or on intravenous immunoglobulin alone at blood draw. Study outcomes and limitations: Expansion of clones was not seen in the CD4+ T cell repertoires of Susac syndrome. The study admitted that it had a relatively small number of individuals in its TCR sequencing and HLA analysis.

With random hexamers, roughly 0.5 to 1 ug RNA was reverse transcribed. MiXCR was run by TCRdb on the immunoSEQ multiplex PCR reads, yielding one entry per CDR3 protein. Of around 71,000 distinct CDR3 sequences listed, 85% to 95% are singletons. This CDR3 is 15 amino acids long. Germline V gives CDR1 SGHRS, CDR2 YFSETQ. The V gene lost 2 bases and the J gene lost 0 bases, with 12 bases spanning the gap. As to this clonotype: Its antigen is currently unknown.

In contrast to the negatively isolated CD8+ and CD4+ T cells, TEMRA cells were FACS-enriched. The sequenced material came from CD4+ T cells from PBMCs. The rearrangement links TRBV5-1 to TRBJ2-7; D is perhaps TRBD2 (5 bases). The sequence was obtained from a human donor with Susac syndrome. The CDR3 DNA follows: TGCGCCAGCAGCTTCCTCGGGATGGACTCCTACGAGCAGTACTTC. As protein: CASSFLGMDSYEQYF.